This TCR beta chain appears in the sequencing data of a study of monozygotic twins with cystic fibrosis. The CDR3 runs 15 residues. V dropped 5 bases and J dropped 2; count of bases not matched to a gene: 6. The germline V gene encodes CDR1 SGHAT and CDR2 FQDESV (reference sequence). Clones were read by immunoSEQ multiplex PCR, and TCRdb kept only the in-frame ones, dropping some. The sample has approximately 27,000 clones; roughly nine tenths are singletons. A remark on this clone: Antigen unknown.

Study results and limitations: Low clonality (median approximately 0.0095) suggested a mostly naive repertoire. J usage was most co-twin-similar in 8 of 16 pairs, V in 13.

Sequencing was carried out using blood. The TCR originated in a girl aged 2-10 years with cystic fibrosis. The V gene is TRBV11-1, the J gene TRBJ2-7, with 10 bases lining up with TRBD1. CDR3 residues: CASSTWGQGTYEQYF. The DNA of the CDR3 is TGTGCCAGCAGCACTTGGGGACAGGGGACCTACGAGCAGTACTTC.